This TCR beta chain came from a study of CD8+ T cells in alopecia areata. For the study at large: Oral tofacitinib, 5 to 10 mg twice daily, was given in an open-label trial. Points from the study as a whole: Normal-skin resident alphabeta T cells also appear among scalp sample sequences. Just one nonresponder means the tie between baseline CD8+ expansion and response stays uncertain.

CDR3 length equals 16 residues. V was pared by 2 bases and J by 6 bases, with 17 bases between. Germline V gives CDR1 SEHNR, CDR2 FQNEAQ (reference sequence). cDNA serving as the sequencing template came from extracted, reverse transcribed RNA. Here immunoSEQ multiplex PCR was the method, and the copy in TCRdb shows in-frame clones only, minus some. In the table there are more than 90,000 clones, under 70% of which are singletons. Treatment in this sample: oral pan-JAK inhibitor, 5-10 mg twice daily. PBMCs yielded sorted CD4+ and CD8+ T cells. Details on this clone: Its antigen remains unknown.

The sequence was obtained from a human donor with alopecia areata. The starting material was CD8+ T cells sorted from blood, obtained at week 4, from a patient treated with tofacitinib. This chain links TRBV7-9 with TRBJ2-1; D is ambiguous. CDR3 loop: CASSLFSGVGSNEQFF. The CDR3 DNA reads as TGTGCCAGCAGCTTATTCTCCGGAGTAGGTAGCAATGAGCAGTTCTTC.